One and the same sample provided the 25 T cell receptor beta chains below, sequenced in a study of blood T cells in healthy people across ages. The use of a sample-barcoded 5' primer and a J-beta primer mix characterized a second PCR of about 6 to 12 cycles. MiXCR was run by TCRdb on the 5' RACE reads, yielding one entry per CDR3 protein. The data show 850,000 to 1,300,000 distinct CDR3 sequences, 40% to 45% seen once. Sample: blood. These TCRs come from a woman aged 55-75 years in good health.

In this sample, this clonotype turned up a few times. The gene calls are TRBV6-5 and TRBJ2-7; D is uncertain. Germline V gene data show CDR1 as MNHEY and CDR2 as SVGAGI. Trimming took 0 bases from V and 4 from J, leaving 16 bases between them. The CDR3 is 16 amino acids. This CDR3 is CASSYSSSSSWYEQYF. The CDR3 DNA reads as TGTGCCAGCAGTTACTCGAGTTCCAGTAGTTGGTACGAGCAGTACTTC.

This clonotype was counted between two and nine times. V gene TRBV6-6 combines with J gene TRBJ1-2; D perhaps matches TRBD1 (5 bases). The V and J ends lost 5 bases and 4 bases respectively, with 11 bases between them. CDR1 is MNHNY, CDR2 SVGAGI, per germline (reference sequence). CDR3 length equals 13 residues. CDR3 protein: CASSQDISYGYTF. Here the CDR3 DNA reads TGTGCCAGCAGTCAGGACATCTCCTATGGCTACACCTTC.

The chain couples TRBV12-5 to TRBJ1-1; 11 bases agree with TRBD1. Germline assignment: CDR1 LGHNT and CDR2 FRNRAP. This CDR3 is built from 16 residues. Trimming at V came to 6 bases and at J to 5 bases, leaving 11 bases not matched to a gene. CDR3 amino acids: CASGLGQGARRTEAFF. CDR3 nucleotide sequence: TGTGCTAGTGGCCTTGGACAGGGGGCGCGGAGGACTGAAGCTTTCTTT.

The chain recombines TRBV24-1 with TRBJ2-7; a weak D match, TRBD1 (6 bases). The CDR3 loop spans 13 amino acids. The germline CDR1 and CDR2 sequences are KGHDR and SFDVKD. V was trimmed by 9 bases and J by 7 bases, leaving 18 bases between them. CDR3: CATAGTPGDEQYF. CDR3 DNA: TGTGCCACCGCCGGTACTCCAGGGGATGAGCAGTACTTC.

Here the CDR3 DNA reads TGCGCCAGCAGCCAAGATACAGCGGGAGTAGGGTCCTACGAGCAGTACTTC. Translating gives CASSQDTAGVGSYEQYF. V gene TRBV4-1 combines with J gene TRBJ2-7, with 8 bases matching TRBD2. Trimming at V came to 0 bases and at J to 1 base, leaving 8 bases not matched to a gene. From germline, CDR1 is MGHRA and CDR2 YSYEKL. This CDR3 contains 17 residues.

V usage is TRBV27 and J usage is TRBJ2-1; 14 bases line up with TRBD2. The junction had 5 bases not matched to a gene; V was cut back by 6 bases and J by 10 bases. The CDR3 totals 14 residues. Per germline, CDR1 MNHEY and CDR2 SMNVEV (reference sequence). The chain's CDR3 is CASRGLAGVQEQFF. The CDR3 DNA reads as TGTGCCAGCAGGGGACTAGCGGGAGTGCAGGAGCAGTTCTTC.

DNA of the CDR3: TGTGCCAGCCTCCCCGGGACAGGGGGCACGATGAATGGCTACACCTTC. Its translation: CASLPGTGGTMNGYTF. The chain joins TRBV27 to TRBJ1-2; 12 nucleotides line up with TRBD1. The CDR3 consists of 16 residues. The germline gives CDR1 MNHEY, CDR2 SMNVEV (reference sequence). The V and J ends lost 8 bases and 6 bases, in that order; junction bases with no gene match: 13.

The chain has TRBV4-1 and TRBJ2-3, with 9 bases fitting TRBD2. The CDR3 is 17 amino acids. J lost 2 bases, V lost 0 bases, and 6 bases had no gene match. Germline loops: CDR1 MGHRA, CDR2 YSYEKL. The CDR3: CASSQDSSGRPTDTQYF. CDR3 DNA: TGCGCCAGCAGCCAAGATTCAAGCGGGAGGCCCACAGATACGCAGTATTTT.

The rearrangement links TRBV28 to TRBJ2-5; TRBD2 agrees at 7 bases. The end of the DNA is better explained by TRBJ2-7, so the J call may be wrong. Germline CDR1 MDHEN, CDR2 SYDVKM. There are 13 residues in the CDR3. The DNA of the CDR3 is TGTGCCAGCAGTCGGACTAGAGCGGGCGAGCAGTACTTC. It specifies CASSRTRAGEQYF.

This clonotype was found a few times. The rearrangement uses TRBV13 and TRBJ1-1; maybe TRBD1 (5 bases). CDR3 length equals 15 residues. The ends were cut back, 3 bases at V and 0 bases at J, with 11 bases in the middle. Germline-derived CDR1 and CDR2 are PRHDT and FYEKMQ (reference sequence). The CDR3 spells CASSFKGVMNTEAFF. CDR3 nucleotide sequence: TGTGCCAGCAGCTTTAAAGGGGTGATGAACACTGAAGCTTTCTTT.

V and J are TRBV29-1 and TRBJ2-3; D remains ambiguous. This CDR3 has 13 residues. CDR1 is SQVTM, CDR2 ANQGSEA, per germline. Trimming cost V 3 bases and J 0 bases, with 7 bases left between them. The CDR3 protein is CSVDPRSTDTQYF. CDR3 DNA sequence: TGCAGCGTTGACCCGAGAAGCACAGATACGCAGTATTTT.

This chain connects TRBV28 to TRBJ2-7, with D tentatively TRBD1 or TRBD2 (6 bases each). The ends were cut back, 3 bases at V and 3 bases at J, with 12 bases in the middle. The CDR3 runs to 14 residues. Germline V gene lookup returns CDR1 MDHEN and CDR2 SYDVKM. The CDR3 bases are TGTGCCAGCAGTTTTTGGGGGGCAGGCTACGAGCAGTACTTC. This codes for CASSFWGAGYEQYF. The full variable domain, with the rest looked up from reference TRBV28 and TRBJ2-7, is DVKVTQSSRYLVKRTGEKVFLECVQDMDHENMFWYRQDPGLGLRLIYFSYDVKMKEKGDIPEGYSVSREKKERFSLILESASTNQTSMYLCASSFWGAGYEQYFGPGTRLTVT.

The genes are TRBV10-3 and TRBJ1-2; D not resolved. Trimming removed 3 bases at V and 3 bases at J, with 8 bases between. Germline CDR1 is ENHRY and CDR2 is SYGVKD. The CDR3 runs 13 residues. CDR3 bases: TGTGCCATCAGTGACGGTAGGGACTATGGCTACACCTTC. As protein: CAISDGRDYGYTF.

The V call is TRBV5-1, the J call TRBJ2-5; TRBD2 matches 8 bases. Trimming at V came to 2 bases and at J to 4 bases, leaving 7 bases not matched to a gene. Looked up from germline, CDR1 is SGHRS and CDR2 is YFSETQ. This CDR3 comprises 15 residues. This chain's CDR3 is CASSLQDGRGETQYF. The CDR3 DNA is TGCGCCAGCAGCTTACAGGACGGGAGGGGAGAGACCCAGTACTTC.

The CDR3 DNA is TGTGCCAGCAGCCACCCTGCTGGCAATGAGCAGTTCTTC. Residues: CASSHPAGNEQFF. This chain links TRBV3-1 with TRBJ2-1, with D uncertain. Germline V gene data show CDR1 as LGHDT and CDR2 as YNNKEL (reference sequence). This CDR3 contains 13 residues. With 3 bases removed from V and 6 bases from J, the gap between germline ends came to 9 bases.

This clonotype has more than one count but fewer than ten. The V call is TRBV25-1, the J call TRBJ1-3; D gene uncertain. Germline-derived CDR1 and CDR2 are MGHDK and SYGVNS. There are 14 residues in the CDR3. Trimming took 2 bases from V and 0 from J, leaving 5 bases between them. This CDR3 is CASSEEASGNTIYF. For the CDR3, the DNA is TGTGCCAGCAGTGAAGAGGCCTCTGGAAACACCATATATTTT.

The genes are TRBV10-2 and TRBJ2-7; 12 bases fit TRBD2. The CDR3 has 18 residues. CDR1 WSHSY and CDR2 SAAADI come from the germline V gene. Losses at the gene ends were 0 bases for V and 7 bases for J; bases not matched to a gene: 13. CDR3 protein: CASSESTETSGSYNEQYF. CDR3 nucleotide sequence: TGCGCCAGCAGTGAGTCCACCGAGACTAGCGGGAGTTACAATGAGCAGTACTTC.

V and J are TRBV10-3 and TRBJ2-1; TRBD2 aligns across 13 bases. Unmatched junction bases numbered 0, after V lost 6 bases and J lost 7 bases. The V gene's germline CDR1 is ENHRY and CDR2 SYGVKD. The CDR3 extends over 13 amino acids. CDR3 DNA sequence: TGTGCCATCAGGGGACTAGCGGGGAATGAGCAGTTCTTC. The encoded protein is CAIRGLAGNEQFF.

This clonotype was observed a single time. The CDR3 sequence is CASMDRGSSYEQYF. CDR3 DNA: TGTGCCAGCATGGATCGGGGGAGCTCCTACGAGCAGTACTTC. V is TRBV28 and J is TRBJ2-7; perhaps TRBD2 as D (6 bases). Germline CDR1 reads MDHEN; CDR2 reads SYDVKM. This CDR3 is 14 amino acids long. V shed 7 bases and J shed 0 bases, with 13 bases lying between them.

This clonotype has only a few counts. The chain employs TRBV20-1 and TRBJ2-7; perhaps D is TRBD1 or TRBD2 (5 bases each). The V gene's germline CDR1 is DFQATT and CDR2 SNEGSKA (reference sequence). The CDR3 contains 14 residues. Deletions cut 6 bases from V and 0 bases from J, with 15 bases between. CDR3 DNA sequence: TGCAGTGCCGTCCGGACTGGGGCCTCCTACGAGCAGTACTTC. This encodes CSAVRTGASYEQYF.

In regard to this clonotype: A much more abundant neighbour one base away suggests this may be a read error. The rearrangement uses TRBV29-1 and TRBJ1-1; 10 positions agree with TRBD1. The germline gives CDR1 SQVTM, CDR2 ANQGSEA. The CDR3 sequence is 15 residues long. Trimming cost V 6 bases and J 3 bases; bases outside gene matches: 10. CDR3 coding DNA: TGCAGCGTGCCGGGACAGGGGTTCATGGACACTGAAGCTTTCTTT. Translated: CSVPGQGFMDTEAFF.

The chain links TRBV20-1 to TRBJ2-1; no clear D. V was shortened by 1 base and J by 0 bases, with 13 bases between the two germline ends. Germline V gene sequence: CDR1 DFQATT, CDR2 SNEGSKA (reference sequence). The CDR3 runs to 16 residues. The CDR3 region has the DNA TGCAGTGCTAGAGCCTTTGGCGGCGACTCCTACAATGAGCAGTTCTTC. This codes for CSARAFGGDSYNEQFF.

The rearrangement links TRBV7-9 to TRBJ2-5; 11 bases are a match to TRBD2. V lost 5 bases and J lost 3; bases outside the gene matches: 2. CDR1 is SEHNR and CDR2 is FQNEAQ in the germline V gene (reference sequence). This CDR3 spans 14 amino acids. CDR3 DNA sequence: TGTGCCAGCAGCCCGACTAGCGGGGAAGAGACCCAGTACTTC. Protein product: CASSPTSGEETQYF.

The genes are TRBV27 and TRBJ2-5; D may be TRBD1 (7 bases). Germline loops: CDR1 MNHEY, CDR2 SMNVEV (reference sequence). There are 14 residues in the CDR3. V lost 6 bases and J 11 bases, leaving 22 bases between the germline ends. The CDR3 protein is CASSRGTAYNEQYF. The CDR3 bases are TGTGCCAGCAGCCGCGGGACAGCTTACAATGAGCAGTACTTC.

This clonotype has a handful of counts. This rearrangement joins TRBV5-6 to TRBJ2-3, with D uncertain. The V end lost 6 bases, the J end lost 2 bases, and 10 bases lay between the germline ends. The CDR3 sequence is 13 residues long. CDR1 and CDR2 (germline): SGHDT, YYEEEE. The DNA of the CDR3 is TGTGCCAGCACCTCGAGGTACACAGATACGCAGTATTTT. It yields the protein CASTSRYTDTQYF.